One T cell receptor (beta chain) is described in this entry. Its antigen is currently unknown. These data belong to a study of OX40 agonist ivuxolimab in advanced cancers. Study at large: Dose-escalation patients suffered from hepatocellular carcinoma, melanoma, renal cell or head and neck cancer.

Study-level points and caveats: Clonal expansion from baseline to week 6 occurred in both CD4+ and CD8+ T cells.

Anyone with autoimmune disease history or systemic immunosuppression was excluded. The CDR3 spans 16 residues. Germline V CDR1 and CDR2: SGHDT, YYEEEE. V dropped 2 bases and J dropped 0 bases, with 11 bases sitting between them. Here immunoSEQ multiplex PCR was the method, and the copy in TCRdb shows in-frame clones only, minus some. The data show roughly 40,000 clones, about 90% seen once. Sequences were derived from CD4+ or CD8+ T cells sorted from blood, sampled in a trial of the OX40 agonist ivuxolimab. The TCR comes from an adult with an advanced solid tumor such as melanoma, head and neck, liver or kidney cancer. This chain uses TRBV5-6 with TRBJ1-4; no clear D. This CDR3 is CASSFYDGATNEKLFF. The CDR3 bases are TGTGCCAGCAGCTTTTATGACGGAGCAACTAATGAAAAACTGTTTTTT.